Listed below are T cell receptor beta chains from one sample, sequenced in a study of shared clonotypes between healthy human individuals. TCRdb's copy holds only in-frame clones and misses some; the assay was immunoSEQ multiplex PCR. Among under 1 million clones listed, 85% to 95% were seen once. The sequenced sample was naive CD8+ T cells sorted from blood. These receptors originate from a man aged 30 to 39 in good health. Each CDR3 is given with its conserved first and last residue. A D gene is named only where the DNA matches it firmly. Clone sizes are given selectively: once, few, many, or a class where the clone is expanded.

>TRBV7-9|TRBD2|TRBJ2-1|NA
TGTGCCAGCAGCGGACTAGCTCAGGGCGAGCAGTTCTTC
CASSGLAQGEQFF
>TRBV19|NA|TRBJ2-6|NA
TGTGCCAGTACCCCGACGGGGTCTGGGGCCAACGTCCTGACTTTC
CASTPTGSGANVLTF
>TRBV19|NA|TRBJ2-1|NA
TGTGCCAGTAGTAGAGTGACAGAAACCTACAATGAGCAGTTCTTC
CASSRVTETYNEQFF
>TRBV19|TRBD2|TRBJ2-1|NA
TGTGCCAGTAGTATAGATCCGGGGGGACTAGCGGGATCCAATGAGCAGTTCTTC
CASSIDPGGLAGSNEQFF
>TRBV21-1|NA|TRBJ2-4|NA
TGTGCCAGCAGCAAAGAGGGTAGCGGGCAAAAAAACATTCAGTACTTC
CASSKEGSGQKNIQYF
>TRBV27|TRBD1|TRBJ2-5|NA
TGTGCCAGCAGTGCCCAAGGACAGGGCGAGACCCAGTACTTC
CASSAQGQGETQYF
>TRBV6-5|TRBD2|TRBJ2-3|NA
TGTGCCAGCAGTTCCCTAGCGGGATCAGATACGCAGTATTTT
CASSSLAGSDTQYF
>TRBV6-6|NA|TRBJ2-7|NA
TGTGCCAGCAGTTTTGGACAGACCTACGAGCAGTACTTC
CASSFGQTYEQYF
>TRBV27|NA|TRBJ2-1|NA
TGTGCCAGCAGTTCCCCCTCAATAAATGAGCAGTTCTTC
CASSSPSINEQFF
>TRBV19|NA|TRBJ2-7|NA
TGTGCCAGTAGTATATATGGCGGAAGCTCCTACGAGCAGTACTTC
CASSIYGGSSYEQYF
>TRBV9|TRBD2|TRBJ2-1|NA
TGTGCCAGCAGCGTAGCACTAGCGGGAGTTGAGCAGTTCTTC
CASSVALAGVEQFF
>TRBV15|TRBD2|TRBJ2-5|NA
TGTGCCACCAGCTTGGCGGGAGTGGAGACCCAGTACTTC
CATSLAGVETQYF
>TRBV9|NA|TRBJ2-7|NA
TGTGCCAGCAGCGTAGGGGTCCGAAGCTCCTACGAGCAGTACTTC
CASSVGVRSSYEQYF
>TRBV7-6|NA|TRBJ2-2|NA
TGTGCCAGCAGCGCAGGAGTCGTTGGCACCGGGGAGCTGTTTTTT
CASSAGVVGTGELFF
>TRBV18|TRBD1|TRBJ1-1|NA
TGTGCCAGCTCACCAGGGACAGGGCTATACACTAACACTGAAGCTTTCTTT
CASSPGTGLYTNTEAFF
>TRBV28|TRBD2|TRBJ2-3|NA
TGTGCCAGCAGTCCTGGACTAGCGGGCGCCCCGTTCACAGATACGCAGTATTTT
CASSPGLAGAPFTDTQYF
>TRBV5-6|TRBD1|TRBJ2-1|NA
TGTGCCAGCAACGACCGGGACAGCCTGCAGTTCTTC
CASNDRDSLQFF
>TRBV7-2|TRBD2|TRBJ2-3|NA
TGTGCCAGCAGCGGACGACTAGCGGGAGGGCCGGATACGCAGTATTTT
CASSGRLAGGPDTQYF
>TRBV5-5|TRBD1|TRBJ2-1|NA
TGTGCCAGCAGCTTGCTTCCAGGGGGCGTCCCCAATGAGCAGTTCTTC
CASSLLPGGVPNEQFF
>TRBV9|TRBD1|TRBJ2-7|NA
TGTGCCAGCAGCGTAGAACAGGGGGGCTACGAGCAGTACTTC
CASSVEQGGYEQYF
>TRBV6-5|NA|TRBJ2-7|once
TGTGCCAGCAGTTACGCCTGGCAGGCGTTATCCTACGAGCAGTACTTC
CASSYAWQALSYEQYF
>TRBV6-1|TRBD1|TRBJ1-4|once
TGTGCCAGCAGAGACAGGGGATCTAATGAAAAACTGTTTTTT
CASRDRGSNEKLFF
>TRBV15|NA|TRBJ2-2|NA
TGTGCCACCAGCAACGGTTGGAACACCGGGGAGCTGTTTTTT
CATSNGWNTGELFF
>TRBV30|NA|TRBJ1-5|few
TGTGCCTGGAGTACGTTTAGCAATCAGCCCCAGCATTTT
CAWSTFSNQPQHF
>TRBV5-1|NA|TRBJ1-1|NA
TGCGCCAGCAGCTCCTGGGGGGATGCGGTCCGAAGCCCAAACACTGAAGCTTTCTTT
CASSSWGDAVRSPNTEAFF
>TRBV27|NA|TRBJ2-2|NA
TGTGCCAGCAGTTCAGGACACATCGGGGAGCTGTTTTTT
CASSSGHIGELFF
>TRBV21-1|NA|TRBJ2-6|NA
TGTGCCAGCAGCAAAGCTACATGGGAAAGGGTTTTTGGGGCCAACGTCCTGACTTTC
CASSKATWERVFGANVLTF
>TRBV4-3|NA|TRBJ2-1|once
TGCGCCAGCAGCCCGGGATTGTACCGGGGCTCCTACAATGAGCAGTTCTTC
CASSPGLYRGSYNEQFF